Reported below is one TCR beta chain. There are many counts of this clonotype. This receptor's antigen is unknown. No qualities accompany the bases; no much larger clone lies one base away. Six healthy women forming three monozygous twin pairs were used as donors. All three twin pairs had been reared together and were thought likely to have met the same infectious agents and vaccines. TCR cDNA libraries were prepared from RNA that was isolated from peripheral blood mononuclear cells. From a lookup of the germline V gene (reference sequence), CDR1 and CDR2 are MNHEY and SMNVEV. Unmatched junction bases come to 5, with V trimmed by 3 bases and J by 2 bases. Taken from cysteine to phenylalanine, the CDR3 has 16 residues. Just CDR3 DNA is preserved here, 48 bases in frame from base 1. This entry comes from a study of identical twins' blood T cells (dated by TCRdb to between 2011 and 2013). Regarding the complete study: The roughly twelve libraries, six for the alpha chain and six for the beta chain, yielded 50 million or so Illumina reads in total. To assess how genetics influences repertoire formation, the study used next-generation sequencing to compare the TCR alpha and beta chain repertoires of three pairs of monozygous twins.

Findings and caveats that apply to the study as a whole: The study stated that the proposed role of the TCRalpha J segment in MHC recognition during thymic selection needs to be validated by independent studies. V gene usage was reported to be markedly more similar within twin pairs than between unrelated donors, even among non-selected out-of-frame TCRbeta clonotypes. The number of shared CDR3 clonotypes between two donors was mainly determined by the product of their cloneset sizes, and twins did not clearly deviate from this trend. Because the twins were reared together, environmental influences could not be excluded as an explanation for twin similarity. Among the most abundant TCRbeta clonotypes, more CDR3 sequences were shared by each donor with her twin than with unrelated donors.

The library came from 5' RACE. The data were produced on an Illumina Genome Analyzer IIx. The RNA-based TCR cDNA libraries were made using a previously described protocol that was modified in several ways. To prevent cross-contamination, sample-specific barcodes were introduced on both ends of each TCR cDNA library during cDNA synthesis and amplification. Per the original workflow: Each individual had between about 95,000 and nearly 500,000 identified clonotypes, and each library contained roughly 2.2 to 3.6 million CDR3-containing reads. After reads with improper barcode index combinations were thrown out, a cloneset for each library was built using the MiTCR software. During the assembly of CDR3 clonotypes by MiTCR, low-quality reads were filtered or rescued and PCR and sequencing errors were corrected. Artificial out-of-frame clonotypes were removed by being mapped to in-frame sequences, with one indel in the CDR3 allowed. To measure how similar V and J gene usage was between donors, Jensen-Shannon divergence was divided by mean entropy. In-frame beta chains were kept once TCRdb had trimmed the public reads at Q25 with fastp and called clones with MiXCR. Entries are consolidated by CDR3 protein sequence, retaining the most common genes and DNA. In this record, the V and J calls reflect TCRdb's handling and not the investigators' own analysis. Present in this sample are 300,000 to 450,000 distinct CDR3 sequences, roughly 27% of which were seen just once. About 6.1% of the sample rests with the top ten.

The sequenced sample consisted of PBMCs. The V and J genes are TRBV27 and TRBJ2-1, with TRBD2 matching 9 junction bases. This clonotype was sampled from a woman between 18 and 50 years old in good health. This receptor carries the CDR3 CASSFVSGRPYNEQFF. The nucleotides are TGTGCCAGCAGTTTCGTCAGCGGGAGGCCCTACAATGAGCAGTTCTTC.